These T cell receptor beta chains were read from a single sample in a study of breast tumors, draining lymph nodes, adjacent tissues. MiXCR, run by TCRdb on the multiplex PCR reads, gives a single entry per CDR3 protein. Among 60,000 to 65,000 distinct CDR3 sequences listed, 45% to 65% were seen once. Sequencing input: breast tumor tissue. All receptors derive from a female donor with breast cancer. Some clones in this sample may be carry-over from other donors' samples. Each CDR3 is given without its conserved first and last residue.

v_gene: TRBV4-1; j_gene: TRBJ2-1; CDR3aa: ASSQPRRDQGNEQF
v_gene: TRBV5-8; j_gene: TRBJ2-7; CDR3aa: ASSPGTPPYEQY
v_gene: TRBV6-6; j_gene: TRBJ2-7; CDR3aa: ASSRDRAYEQY
v_gene: TRBV5-1; j_gene: TRBJ1-1; CDR3aa: ASSLVRTPMDTGAF
v_gene: TRBV15; j_gene: TRBJ2-1; CDR3aa: ATSSSFDRGANEQF
v_gene: TRBV30; j_gene: TRBJ2-7; CDR3aa: AWVSGRGEQY
v_gene: TRBV11-2; j_gene: TRBJ2-1; CDR3aa: ASSPFGGGQNNEQF
v_gene: TRBV18; j_gene: TRBJ2-3; CDR3aa: ASSPRTPPGADTQY
v_gene: TRBV20-1; j_gene: TRBJ1-3; CDR3aa: SARELRGSGNTIY
v_gene: TRBV28; j_gene: TRBJ2-7; CDR3aa: ASSHFSGNGYEQY
v_gene: TRBV30; j_gene: TRBJ1-1; CDR3aa: AWGSTGVRGAF
v_gene: TRBV10-3; j_gene: TRBJ2-1; CDR3aa: AISDSGTSGSGYNEQF
v_gene: TRBV19; j_gene: TRBJ1-4; CDR3aa: ASSPQGREKLF
v_gene: TRBV7-2; j_gene: TRBJ2-2; CDR3aa: ASSLVRETGELF
v_gene: TRBV5-7; j_gene: TRBJ1-2; CDR3aa: ASSLYSGTGAGYT
v_gene: TRBV7-9; j_gene: TRBJ2-7; CDR3aa: ASSPAVAGGRSSYEQY
v_gene: TRBV2; j_gene: TRBJ1-5; CDR3aa: ASSETGAGNQPQH
v_gene: TRBV30; j_gene: TRBJ1-6; CDR3aa: AWRGQGISPLH
v_gene: TRBV14; j_gene: TRBJ1-6; CDR3aa: ASSQEHRGRAGSPLH
v_gene: TRBV28; j_gene: TRBJ1-2; CDR3aa: ASSSYPNYGYT
v_gene: TRBV11-2; j_gene: TRBJ2-3; CDR3aa: ASSPMTIADVSNTQY
v_gene: TRBV6-2/TRBV6-3; j_gene: TRBJ1-1; CDR3aa: ASSFLPEAF
v_gene: TRBV11-2; j_gene: TRBJ1-6; CDR3aa: ASSIIGSSPLH
v_gene: TRBV6-2/TRBV6-3; j_gene: TRBJ2-7; CDR3aa: ASSYLGQSTYEQY
v_gene: TRBV4-1; j_gene: TRBJ2-7; CDR3aa: ASSQDPLQDRGIDEQY
v_gene: TRBV5-1; j_gene: TRBJ2-7; CDR3aa: ASSPGLDYEQY
v_gene: TRBV5-6; j_gene: TRBJ2-1; CDR3aa: ASSRSGGGRAQF
v_gene: TRBV7-7; j_gene: TRBJ2-7; CDR3aa: ASSSLAGVFEQY
v_gene: TRBV7-2; j_gene: TRBJ1-6; CDR3aa: ASSRSYNSPLH
v_gene: TRBV20-1; j_gene: TRBJ2-3; CDR3aa: SARDPTGGGGGTDTQY
v_gene: TRBV5-6; j_gene: TRBJ1-5; CDR3aa: ASRTPDSNQPQH
v_gene: TRBV5-1; j_gene: TRBJ2-7; CDR3aa: ASRTGTASYEQY
v_gene: TRBV18; j_gene: TRBJ2-1; CDR3aa: ASSPGTTNTGEQF
v_gene: TRBV7-8; j_gene: TRBJ2-7; CDR3aa: ASSLAYRVKGYEQY
v_gene: TRBV6-5; j_gene: TRBJ1-5; CDR3aa: ASSHSVTGVQPQH
v_gene: TRBV20-1; j_gene: TRBJ2-5; CDR3aa: SASSGGQETQY
v_gene: TRBV2; j_gene: TRBJ1-4; CDR3aa: ASNRGGDSEKLF
v_gene: TRBV2; j_gene: TRBJ2-5; CDR3aa: ASSGVRRQETQY
v_gene: TRBV9; j_gene: TRBJ1-2; CDR3aa: ASAGQGYGGYT
v_gene: TRBV29-1; j_gene: TRBJ1-2; CDR3aa: SVEVWDREKNYGYT
v_gene: TRBV4-3; j_gene: TRBJ1-5; CDR3aa: ASGTGELSNQPQH
v_gene: TRBV7-8; j_gene: TRBJ2-7; CDR3aa: ASSPLGGVRSYEQY